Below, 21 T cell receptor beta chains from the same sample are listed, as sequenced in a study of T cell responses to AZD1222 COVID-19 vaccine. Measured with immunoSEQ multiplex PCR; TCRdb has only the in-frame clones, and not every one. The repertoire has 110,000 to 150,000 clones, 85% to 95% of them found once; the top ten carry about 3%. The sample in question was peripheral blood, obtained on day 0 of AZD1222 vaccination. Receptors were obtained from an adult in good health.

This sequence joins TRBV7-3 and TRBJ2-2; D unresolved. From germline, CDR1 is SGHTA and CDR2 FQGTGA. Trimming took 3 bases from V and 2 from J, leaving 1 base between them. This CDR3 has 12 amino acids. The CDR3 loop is CASSFNTGELFF. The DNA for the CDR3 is TGTGCCAGCAGCTTCAACACCGGGGAGCTGTTTTTT.

CDR3 residues: CASSDRDGSTSGANVLTF. CDR3 coding DNA: TGTGCCAGCAGTGACCGGGACGGTAGTACCTCTGGGGCCAACGTCCTGACTTTC. The chain carries TRBV6-1 and TRBJ2-6, with D perhaps given as TRBD1 or TRBD2 (5 bases each). V lost 3 bases and J 0 bases, leaving 15 bases between the germline ends. Per the germline V gene, CDR1 is MNHNS and CDR2 is SASEGT. This CDR3 is 18 amino acids long.

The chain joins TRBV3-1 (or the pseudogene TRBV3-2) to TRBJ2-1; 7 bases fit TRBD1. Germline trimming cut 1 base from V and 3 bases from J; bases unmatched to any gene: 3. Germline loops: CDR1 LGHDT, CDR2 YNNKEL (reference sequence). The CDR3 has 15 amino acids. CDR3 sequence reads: CASSQGRGIYNEQFF. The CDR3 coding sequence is TGTGCCAGCAGCCAAGGCAGGGGGATCTACAATGAGCAGTTCTTC.

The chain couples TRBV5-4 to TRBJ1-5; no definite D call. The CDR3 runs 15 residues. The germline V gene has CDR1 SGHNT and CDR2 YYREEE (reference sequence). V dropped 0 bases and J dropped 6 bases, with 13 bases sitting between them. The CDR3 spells CASSLALDRSQPQHF. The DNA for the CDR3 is TGTGCCAGCAGCTTGGCCCTGGACCGCTCTCAGCCCCAGCATTTT.

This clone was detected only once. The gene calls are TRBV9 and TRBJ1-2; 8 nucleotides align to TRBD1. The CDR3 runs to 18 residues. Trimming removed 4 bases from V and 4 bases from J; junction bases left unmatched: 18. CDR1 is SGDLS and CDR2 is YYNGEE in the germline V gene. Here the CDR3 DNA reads TGTGCCAGCAGCCAAGGGGGGACAGGAGCCGCAACCTCCTATGGCTACACCTTC. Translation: CASSQGGTGAATSYGYTF.

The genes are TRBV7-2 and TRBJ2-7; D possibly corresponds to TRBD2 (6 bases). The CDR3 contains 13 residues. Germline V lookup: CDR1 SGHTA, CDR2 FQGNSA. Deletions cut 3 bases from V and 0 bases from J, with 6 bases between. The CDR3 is CASSLRDSYEQYF. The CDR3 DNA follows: TGTGCCAGCAGCTTGCGGGACTCCTACGAGCAGTACTTC.

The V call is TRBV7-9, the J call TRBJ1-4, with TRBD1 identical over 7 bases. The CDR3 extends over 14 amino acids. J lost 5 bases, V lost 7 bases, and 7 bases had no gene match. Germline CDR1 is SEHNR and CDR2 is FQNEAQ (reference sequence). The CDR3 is CASTRGQTNEKLFF. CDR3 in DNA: TGTGCCAGCACCCGGGGACAGACAAATGAAAAACTGTTTTTT.

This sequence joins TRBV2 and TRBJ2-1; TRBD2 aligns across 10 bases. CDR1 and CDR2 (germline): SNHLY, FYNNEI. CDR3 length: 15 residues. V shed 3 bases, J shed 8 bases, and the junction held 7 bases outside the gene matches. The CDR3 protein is CASSDSLAGLYEQFF. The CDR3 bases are TGTGCCAGCAGTGATTCACTAGCGGGACTCTATGAGCAGTTCTTC.

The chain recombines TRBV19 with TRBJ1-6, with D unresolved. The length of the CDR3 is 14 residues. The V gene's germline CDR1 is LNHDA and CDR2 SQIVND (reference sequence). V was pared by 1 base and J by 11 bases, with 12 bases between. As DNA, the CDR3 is TGTGCCAGTAGTATAGGAAATCCCTTGGCACCCCTCCACTTT. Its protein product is CASSIGNPLAPLHF.

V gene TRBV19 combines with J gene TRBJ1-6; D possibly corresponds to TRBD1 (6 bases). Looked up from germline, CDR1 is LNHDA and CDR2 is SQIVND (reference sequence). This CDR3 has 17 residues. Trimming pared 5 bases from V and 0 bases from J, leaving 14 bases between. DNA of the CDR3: TGTGCCAGTAGTCGAGACCTCAGGGGCTCCTATAATTCACCCCTCCACTTT. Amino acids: CASSRDLRGSYNSPLHF. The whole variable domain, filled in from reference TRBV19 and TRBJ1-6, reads DGGITQSPKYLFRKEGQNVTLSCEQNLNHDAMYWYRQDPGQGLRLIYYSQIVNDFQKGDIAEGYSVSREKKESFPLTVTSAQKNPTAFYLCASSRDLRGSYNSPLHFGNGTRLTVT.

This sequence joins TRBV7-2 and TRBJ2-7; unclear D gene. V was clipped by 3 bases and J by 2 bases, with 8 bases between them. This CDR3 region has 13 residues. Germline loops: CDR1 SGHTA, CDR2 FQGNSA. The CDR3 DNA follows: TGTGCCAGCAGCTTGACAATAACCTACGAGCAGTACTTC. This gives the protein CASSLTITYEQYF.

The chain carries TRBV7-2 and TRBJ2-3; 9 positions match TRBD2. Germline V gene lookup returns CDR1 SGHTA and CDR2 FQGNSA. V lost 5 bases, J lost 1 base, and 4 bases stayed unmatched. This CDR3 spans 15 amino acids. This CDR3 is CASSTWTSGTDTQYF. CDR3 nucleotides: TGTGCCAGCAGCACATGGACTAGCGGCACAGATACGCAGTATTTT. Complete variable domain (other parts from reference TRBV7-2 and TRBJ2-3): GAGVSQSPSNKVTEKGKDVELRCDPISGHTALYWYRQSLGQGLEFLIYFQGNSAPDKSGLPSDRFSAERTGGSVSTLTIQRTQQEDSAVYLCASSTWTSGTDTQYFGPGTRLTVL.

The DNA of the CDR3 is TGTGCCAGCAGCCTCCAATCTGGAAACACCATATATTTT. Encoded protein: CASSLQSGNTIYF. V is TRBV6-5 and J is TRBJ1-3; unclear D gene. This CDR3 has 13 residues. V was pared by 6 bases and J by 1 base, with 7 bases between. CDR1 MNHEY and CDR2 SVGAGI come from the germline V gene.

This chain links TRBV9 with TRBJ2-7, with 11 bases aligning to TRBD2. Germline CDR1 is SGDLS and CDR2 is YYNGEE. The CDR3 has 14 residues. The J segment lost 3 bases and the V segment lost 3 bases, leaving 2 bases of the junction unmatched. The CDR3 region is CASSGGTSGYEQYF. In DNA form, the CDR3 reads TGTGCCAGCAGCGGGGGGACTAGCGGCTACGAGCAGTACTTC.

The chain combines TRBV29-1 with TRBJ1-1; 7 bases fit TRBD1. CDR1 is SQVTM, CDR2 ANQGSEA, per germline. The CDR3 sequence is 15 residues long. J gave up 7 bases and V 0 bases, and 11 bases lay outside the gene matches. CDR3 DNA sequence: TGCAGCGTTGAAGATCCCGCCGACAGGGTTAATGAAGCTTTCTTT. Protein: CSVEDPADRVNEAFF.

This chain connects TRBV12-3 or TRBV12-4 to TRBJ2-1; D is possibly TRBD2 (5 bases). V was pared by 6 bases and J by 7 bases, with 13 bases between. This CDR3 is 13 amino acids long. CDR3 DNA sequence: TGTGCCAGCAGCCCAACTAGTTTGAATGAGCAGTTCTTC. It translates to CASSPTSLNEQFF.

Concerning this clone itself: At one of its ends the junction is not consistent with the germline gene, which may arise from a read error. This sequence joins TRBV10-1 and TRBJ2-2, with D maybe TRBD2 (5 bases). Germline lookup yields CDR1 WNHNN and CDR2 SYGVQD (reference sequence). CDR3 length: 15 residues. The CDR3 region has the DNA TGCGCCAGCACTGAGGACTCCTTAGGCACCGGGGAGCTGTTTTTT. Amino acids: CASTEDSLGTGELFF.

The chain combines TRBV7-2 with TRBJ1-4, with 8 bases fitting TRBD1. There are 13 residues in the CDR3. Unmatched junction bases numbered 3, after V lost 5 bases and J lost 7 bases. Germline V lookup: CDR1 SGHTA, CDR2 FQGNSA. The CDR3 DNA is TGTGCCAGCAGCGAGGGACAGGCTGAAAAACTGTTTTTT. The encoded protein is CASSEGQAEKLFF.

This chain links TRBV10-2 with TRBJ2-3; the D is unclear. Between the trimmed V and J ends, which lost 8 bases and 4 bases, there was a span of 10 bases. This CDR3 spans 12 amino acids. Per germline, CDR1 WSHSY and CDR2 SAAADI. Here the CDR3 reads CASRPRSDTQYF. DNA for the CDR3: TGCGCCAGCCGTCCTAGGTCAGATACGCAGTATTTT.

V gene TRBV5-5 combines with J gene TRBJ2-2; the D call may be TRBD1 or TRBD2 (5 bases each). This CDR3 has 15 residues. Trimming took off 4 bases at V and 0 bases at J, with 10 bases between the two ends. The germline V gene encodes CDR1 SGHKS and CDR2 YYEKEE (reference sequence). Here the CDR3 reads CASSAGTANTGELFF. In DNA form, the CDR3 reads TGTGCCAGCAGCGCTGGGACCGCGAACACCGGGGAGCTGTTTTTT.

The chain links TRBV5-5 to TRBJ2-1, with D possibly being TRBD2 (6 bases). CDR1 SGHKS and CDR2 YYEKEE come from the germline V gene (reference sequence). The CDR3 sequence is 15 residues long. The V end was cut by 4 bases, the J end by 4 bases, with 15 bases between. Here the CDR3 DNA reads TGTGCCAGCAGCCCCCCGGGAGTAAGGTACAATGAGCAGTTCTTC. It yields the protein CASSPPGVRYNEQFF.